Each of the 7 T cell receptor beta chains below was sequenced from the same sample in a study of blood T cells in healthy people across ages. Primers used in a second PCR of roughly 7 to 12 cycles were a sample-barcoded 5' primer and a J-beta primer mix. One entry per CDR3 protein results from TCRdb running MiXCR on the 5' RACE reads. This sample has around 650,000 distinct CDR3 sequences, with less than 40% found just once. The sequenced sample consisted of blood. Every receptor here comes from an elderly woman in good health.

This clonotype turned up a few times. This chain uses TRBV7-3 with TRBJ1-3; no firm D call. CDR3 length equals 13 residues. Germline V gene data show CDR1 as SGHTA and CDR2 as FQGTGA. Trimming stripped 5 bases from V and 4 bases from J, with 9 bases between. The CDR3 DNA is TGTGCCAGCAGCCCAGCATTAGGAAACACCATATATTTT. Its protein product is CASSPALGNTIYF.

This clonotype has at least ten counts. The genes are TRBV7-2 and TRBJ2-7; D is unclear. Germline V gene lookup returns CDR1 SGHTA and CDR2 FQGNSA. V lost 5 bases and J lost 0, with 14 bases in between. This CDR3 comprises 15 residues. The DNA for the CDR3 is TGTGCCAGCAGCCTCAGTCCAGCAAGCTCCTACGAGCAGTACTTC. Residues: CASSLSPASSYEQYF. The whole variable domain, remainder taken from reference TRBV7-2 and TRBJ2-7, is GAGVSQSPSNKVTEKGKDVELRCDPISGHTALYWYRQSLGQGLEFLIYFQGNSAPDKSGLPSDRFSAERTGGSVSTLTIQRTQQEDSAVYLCASSLSPASSYEQYFGPGTRLTVT.

This chain links TRBV29-1 with TRBJ1-2, with D unresolved. This CDR3 region has 9 residues. Trimming removed 6 bases from V and 7 bases from J, with 6 bases in between. Germline values: CDR1 SQVTM, CDR2 ANQGSEA. DNA of the CDR3: TGCAGCGTGACCGGTGGCTACACCTTC. Encoded protein: CSVTGGYTF.

There are many counts of this clonotype. V and J are TRBV5-1 and TRBJ2-3; D is undetermined. V dropped 2 bases and J dropped 0 bases, with 7 bases sitting between them. The germline V gene encodes CDR1 SGHRS and CDR2 YFSETQ. The CDR3 is made up of 14 amino acids. The CDR3 nucleotides read TGCGCCAGCAGCTTTAGTGAAAGCACAGATACGCAGTATTTT. As protein: CASSFSESTDTQYF.

This clonotype was picked up many times. The chain has TRBV3-1 and TRBJ2-1; 8 nucleotides align to TRBD2. V gave up 4 bases and J gave up 2 bases; unmatched junction bases: 4. Germline assignment: CDR1 LGHDT and CDR2 YNNKEL (reference sequence). The CDR3 length is 15 residues. This CDR3 is CASSRSSGPYNEQFF. Written as DNA, the CDR3 is TGTGCCAGCAGCCGCTCTAGCGGGCCCTACAATGAGCAGTTCTTC.

The gene calls are TRBV28 and TRBJ2-7; 10 bases line up with TRBD2. CDR1 is MDHEN and CDR2 is SYDVKM in the germline V gene. Trimming cost V 7 bases and J 3 bases; bases outside gene matches: 12. The CDR3 sequence is 16 residues long. The DNA for the CDR3 is TGTGCCAGCATGTTCCAAGGACTAGCGGAACACTACGAGCAGTACTTC. Its translation: CASMFQGLAEHYEQYF.

This clonotype was detected many times. V usage is TRBV12-3 or TRBV12-4 and J usage is TRBJ2-1; D is possibly TRBD2 (7 bases). The CDR3 extends over 14 amino acids. V lost 6 bases and J 7 bases, leaving 16 bases between the germline ends. CDR3 region: CASSSGGGWNEQFF. For the CDR3, the DNA is TGTGCCAGCAGCTCGGGGGGCGGGTGGAATGAGCAGTTCTTC.